A selection of T cell receptor beta chains follows, all from one sample in a study of glioma-infiltrating T cells after dendritic cell vaccination. Profiling relied on immunoSEQ multiplex PCR, and the TCRdb table lists in-frame clones only, not all of them. This table has some 46,000 clones, 75% to 90% appearing once. The input for sequencing was blood, taken after dendritic cell vaccination. The receptors originated from a human donor with glioblastoma. Each CDR3 is given without its conserved first and last residue. The order of the fields is CDR3 protein, J gene, V gene, clone size, CDR3 length, D gene. The D gene is left open where the match is weak. Not every row has a clone size; where given, it reads once, few, many or a size class.

CDR3 protein: ASSLQGLGGEQY
J gene: TRBJ2-7
V gene: TRBV13
clone size: .
CDR3 length: 12
D gene: TRBD2

CDR3 protein: AWSVLSSISGNTIY
J gene: TRBJ1-3
V gene: TRBV30
clone size: .
CDR3 length: 14
D gene: .

CDR3 protein: ASSQERYLHEQY
J gene: .
V gene: TRBV4-2
clone size: once
CDR3 length: 12
D gene: .

CDR3 protein: ASSLLSQAYNEQF
J gene: TRBJ2-1
V gene: TRBV5-1
clone size: .
CDR3 length: 13
D gene: .

CDR3 protein: ASSQGGTGAYNEQF
J gene: TRBJ2-1
V gene: TRBV14
clone size: .
CDR3 length: 14
D gene: TRBD1

CDR3 protein: ASSPPGSQGTEAF
J gene: TRBJ1-1
V gene: TRBV11-2
clone size: .
CDR3 length: 13
D gene: .

CDR3 protein: AGSTGGWTEAF
J gene: TRBJ1-1
V gene: TRBV30
clone size: once
CDR3 length: 11
D gene: TRBD1

CDR3 protein: ASSLDAREIYEQY
J gene: .
V gene: TRBV27
clone size: .
CDR3 length: 13
D gene: .

CDR3 protein: ATSNRQNYEQY
J gene: TRBJ2-7
V gene: TRBV19
clone size: .
CDR3 length: 11
D gene: .

CDR3 protein: AISTTGERQPQH
J gene: TRBJ1-5
V gene: TRBV10-3
clone size: few
CDR3 length: 12
D gene: TRBD1

CDR3 protein: ASSHGESKSYEQY
J gene: TRBJ2-7
V gene: TRBV6-5
clone size: .
CDR3 length: 13
D gene: .

CDR3 protein: ASSPTDRSNTEAF
J gene: TRBJ1-1
V gene: TRBV7-9
clone size: .
CDR3 length: 13
D gene: TRBD1

CDR3 protein: ASSLFLVEQY
J gene: TRBJ2-7
V gene: TRBV5-5
clone size: once
CDR3 length: 10
D gene: .

CDR3 protein: ASSPGGTGHNEQF
J gene: TRBJ2-1
V gene: TRBV9
clone size: .
CDR3 length: 13
D gene: TRBD1

CDR3 protein: ASSVFGGIQPQH
J gene: TRBJ1-5
V gene: TRBV2
clone size: .
CDR3 length: 12
D gene: .

CDR3 protein: ASSFTGGSNQPQH
J gene: TRBJ1-5
V gene: TRBV6-5
clone size: .
CDR3 length: 13
D gene: TRBD1

CDR3 protein: ASSQDPGQGKAF
J gene: TRBJ1-1
V gene: TRBV4-3
clone size: .
CDR3 length: 12
D gene: TRBD1

CDR3 protein: AWSQTRGQPQH
J gene: TRBJ1-5
V gene: TRBV30
clone size: .
CDR3 length: 11
D gene: .

CDR3 protein: ASSRQVDYEQY
J gene: TRBJ2-7
V gene: TRBV11-1
clone size: .
CDR3 length: 11
D gene: .

CDR3 protein: AWGDPSSYEQY
J gene: TRBJ2-7
V gene: TRBV28
clone size: .
CDR3 length: 11
D gene: .

CDR3 protein: ASGPGQGAHNEQF
J gene: TRBJ2-1
V gene: TRBV12-5
clone size: .
CDR3 length: 13
D gene: TRBD1

CDR3 protein: ASSLSLAGVGYEQF
J gene: TRBJ2-1
V gene: TRBV27
clone size: .
CDR3 length: 14
D gene: TRBD2

CDR3 protein: ASSESLGAGQQY
J gene: TRBJ2-7
V gene: TRBV10-2
clone size: .
CDR3 length: 12
D gene: .

CDR3 protein: ASSTQGASNYGYT
J gene: TRBJ1-2
V gene: TRBV28
clone size: .
CDR3 length: 13
D gene: TRBD1

CDR3 protein: ASSQAGSYNEQF
J gene: TRBJ2-1
V gene: TRBV7-6
clone size: few
CDR3 length: 12
D gene: .

CDR3 protein: ASSFGGGGAGNTIY
J gene: TRBJ1-3
V gene: TRBV28
clone size: .
CDR3 length: 14
D gene: TRBD1

CDR3 protein: AISESRGGNEQF
J gene: TRBJ2-1
V gene: TRBV10-3
clone size: few
CDR3 length: 12
D gene: TRBD2

CDR3 protein: ASSFLGQPQH
J gene: TRBJ1-5
V gene: TRBV7-2
clone size: .
CDR3 length: 10
D gene: .

CDR3 protein: AVRAAQGRSGTEAF
J gene: TRBJ1-1
V gene: TRBV10-3
clone size: .
CDR3 length: 14
D gene: .

CDR3 protein: ASRQGLQETQY
J gene: TRBJ2-5
V gene: TRBV28
clone size: .
CDR3 length: 11
D gene: .

CDR3 protein: ASSALTGPNEKLF
J gene: TRBJ1-4
V gene: TRBV9
clone size: .
CDR3 length: 13
D gene: TRBD1

CDR3 protein: ASGPYEQY
J gene: TRBJ2-7
V gene: TRBV27
clone size: .
CDR3 length: 8
D gene: .

CDR3 protein: ASSQFRRTGCVGLTVATNEKLF
J gene: TRBJ1-4
V gene: TRBV23-1
clone size: .
CDR3 length: 22
D gene: TRBD1

CDR3 protein: SVADSLAKNIQY
J gene: TRBJ2-4
V gene: TRBV29-1
clone size: .
CDR3 length: 12
D gene: .

CDR3 protein: ASSPEGVQVYEQY
J gene: TRBJ2-7
V gene: TRBV11-2
clone size: .
CDR3 length: 13
D gene: .

CDR3 protein: ASGGGGVNEQF
J gene: TRBJ2-1
V gene: TRBV9
clone size: few
CDR3 length: 11
D gene: .

CDR3 protein: ASSATGGSEKLF
J gene: TRBJ1-4
V gene: TRBV6-1
clone size: once
CDR3 length: 12
D gene: TRBD1

CDR3 protein: ASSGPREDGYT
J gene: TRBJ1-2
V gene: TRBV9
clone size: .
CDR3 length: 11
D gene: .

CDR3 protein: ASSLGQGAWYEQY
J gene: TRBJ2-7
V gene: TRBV7-9
clone size: once
CDR3 length: 13
D gene: TRBD1

CDR3 protein: ASSPPTRGASTDTQY
J gene: TRBJ2-3
V gene: TRBV7-8
clone size: .
CDR3 length: 15
D gene: .

CDR3 protein: ASSALAVSSYEQY
J gene: TRBJ2-7
V gene: TRBV7-8
clone size: few
CDR3 length: 13
D gene: TRBD2

CDR3 protein: ASSHMTGRTETQY
J gene: TRBJ2-5
V gene: TRBV14
clone size: .
CDR3 length: 13
D gene: TRBD1

CDR3 protein: ASSPKRREAY
J gene: TRBJ2-7
V gene: TRBV28
clone size: .
CDR3 length: 10
D gene: .

CDR3 protein: ASSLTGSGRSSYNEQF
J gene: TRBJ2-1
V gene: TRBV5-6
clone size: .
CDR3 length: 16
D gene: TRBD2

CDR3 protein: ASNALGPTNEKLF
J gene: TRBJ1-4
V gene: TRBV11-2
clone size: .
CDR3 length: 13
D gene: .

CDR3 protein: SVEQLRRNGYT
J gene: TRBJ1-2
V gene: TRBV29-1
clone size: .
CDR3 length: 11
D gene: .

CDR3 protein: ASNEAGGSSYNEQF
J gene: TRBJ2-1
V gene: TRBV14
clone size: .
CDR3 length: 14
D gene: TRBD2

CDR3 protein: ASSGTGVNQPQH
J gene: TRBJ1-5
V gene: TRBV6-1
clone size: .
CDR3 length: 12
D gene: TRBD1

CDR3 protein: ASRGGLAGVSEQY
J gene: TRBJ2-7
V gene: TRBV6-5
clone size: .
CDR3 length: 13
D gene: TRBD2

CDR3 protein: ASSTRLTTGANVLT
J gene: TRBJ2-6
V gene: TRBV7-2
clone size: .
CDR3 length: 14
D gene: .

CDR3 protein: AWRIGTSGRDEQF
J gene: TRBJ2-1
V gene: TRBV30
clone size: .
CDR3 length: 13
D gene: TRBD2

CDR3 protein: ASSEWRDVTDTQY
J gene: TRBJ2-3
V gene: TRBV25-1
clone size: .
CDR3 length: 13
D gene: .

CDR3 protein: ASSSSGSYEQY
J gene: TRBJ2-7
V gene: TRBV4-1
clone size: .
CDR3 length: 11
D gene: TRBD2

CDR3 protein: ASSSGTYEQY
J gene: TRBJ2-7
V gene: TRBV7-2
clone size: .
CDR3 length: 10
D gene: .

CDR3 protein: ASTQGGPEAF
J gene: TRBJ1-1
V gene: TRBV6-5
clone size: .
CDR3 length: 10
D gene: TRBD1